This T cell receptor (beta chain) was obtained from a study of shared clonotypes between healthy human individuals (dated by TCRdb to the early 2020s). Looking at the study overall: The cohort included three men and a couple of women between 18 and 49 years of age. For each donor, three plates each were used for CD4 naive and CD4 memory, two plates were used for CD8 naive, and one plate was used for CD8 memory. To estimate repertoire size and how much clonotype sharing occurs between individuals, the study deeply sequenced the blood TCR repertoires of about five healthy adults. To increase sequencing depth and limit assay-specific biases, TCR repertoire library preparation and sequencing were carried out by different laboratories using diverse techniques. Between about 0.94 and 8.9 billion PBMCs per donor were obtained by leukapheresis.

Results and caveats for the whole study, not just this receptor: The small number of donors limited the genetic and exposure-history diversity represented. Estimated clonotype richness was generally larger for naive than for memory subsets. About 5% of naive CD4, 3.5% of naive CD8, approximately 2.2% of memory CD4, and 0.35% to 0.5% of memory CD8 clonotypes were shared across several donors. Pairwise subsampling led to the expectation that sequencing depth would affect the degree of clonotype sharing among donors. Even with the large sequencing depth, rarefaction of the sorted-subset datasets indicated that sequencing was incomplete. Clonotypes shared by all four sorted-subset donors showed higher generation probabilities than non-shared clonotypes. Sampling was limited to blood, and TCR repertoires in tissue likely differ from TCR repertoires in blood.

Using the deep immunoSEQ assay, TCR CDR3 regions were amplified from genomic DNA by multiplex PCR. Extracted genomic DNA from each cell subset was distributed evenly across all wells of several immunoSEQ 96-well plates, and each plate was treated as a replicate. For sorted subsets, about 0.2 ug genomic DNA, equal to some 28,000 T cell genomes, was loaded into each replicate PCR. Purified libraries were measured with a Qubit 3.0 fluorometer, size-checked on a Bioanalyzer 2100, and measured again with the KAPA Library Quantification kit. A separate single-read 150-cycle Illumina NextSeq 550 flow cell was used to sequence each immunoSEQ 96-well plate. Under the source paper's analysis protocol: Because only junctional sequences without quality scores were contained in the immunoSEQ output, filtering matching that applied to full-length reads could not be performed. To assign V/J genes and CDR3, sequences were annotated using PyIR, a Python wrapper for IgBLAST v1.9, with IMGT germline references. Reads with weak V/J assignments (E-value above 1e-6), missing CDR3, stop codons, out-of-frame junctions, or ambiguous translated residues were removed. V3J clonotypes were defined as sequences sharing the same inferred V gene, J gene, and CDR3 amino acid sequence. Percentage overlap between repertoires was calculated by dividing the number of shared unique clonotypes by the size of the smaller repertoire. RTK rarefaction, the Chao1 estimator, and Recon v2.1 estimates of unobserved clonotypes were used to assess repertoire richness. Generation probabilities were computed with OLGA for all TCRbeta clonotypes obtained by the gDNA method from a handful of donors. Sourced from immuneACCESS, this table was stored by TCRdb with only in-frame sequences that have V and J called. A share of the clones is absent; for the studies checked, an unresolved V gene accounts for under half, and the remainder has no known explanation. V and J calls and clone size are given by that table; D and trimming were obtained from the DNA. The sample records a few million clones, roughly 93% of which are singletons. About 0.41% of the sample comes from the top ten.

Trimmed from V: 1 base; trimmed from J: 3 bases; junction bases lacking a gene match: 4. From the cysteine through the phenylalanine, the CDR3 covers 15 amino acids. Of all the DNA, just the CDR3 is kept, 45 bases in frame from base 1. Looking up the germline V gene (reference sequence) yields CDR1 MNHNY and CDR2 SVGAGI. The donors were healthy, HIV-negative adults who had no recently reported acute infections or vaccinations. Only Caucasian adults living in Nashville, Tennessee, USA were represented among the donors. Magnetic negative selection was used to enrich CD4+ T cells, after which naive cells were positively selected on CD45RA and the negative fraction became the memory subset. Blood was collected by leukapheresis, and PBMCs were isolated by Ficoll-Histopaque density gradient centrifugation and then cryopreserved in liquid nitrogen vapor phase. Analytical flow cytometry was used to check the purity and quantity of each magnetically sorted T cell population. Genomic DNA was isolated from every sorted fraction and measured by UV absorbance on a Nanodrop 2000c.

Comments on this clone: It has no known antigen specificity. It has no much larger one-base neighbor in the sample; base qualities were not kept.

This clonotype was obtained from a young man in good health. Some clones in this sample may be carry-over from other donors' samples. This chain is built from TRBV6-6 and TRBJ1-1; TRBD1 lines up with 8 middle nucleotides. Specimen: naive CD4+ T cells from PBMCs. The cell subset or site label for this specimen denotes: CD45RA+ positively selected. DNA sequence: TGTGCCAGCAGTTACTTATCGGGACAGGACACTGAAGCTTTCTTT. This is translated as CASSYLSGQDTEAFF.